Presented here are 24 T cell receptor beta chains from one specimen sequenced in a study of lymphopenia after photon versus proton radiotherapy. Generated by immunoSEQ multiplex PCR, the TCRdb table keeps only in-frame clones and is missing some. The table lists 150,000 to 200,000 clones, about 88% of them singletons. This specimen was peripheral blood, taken from a patient treated with photon-based radiotherapy. The receptors derive from a man aged 45-60 years with gastric cancer.

The rearrangement joins TRBV9 to TRBJ2-3; 12 nucleotides agree with TRBD1. CDR1 and CDR2 from the germline V gene are SGDLS and YYNGEE. Trimming at V came to 4 bases and at J to 6 bases, leaving 6 bases not matched to a gene. This CDR3 comprises 15 residues. The CDR3 bases are TGTGCCAGCAGCAACTGGGGACAGGGGGCGGATACGCAGTATTTT. This encodes CASSNWGQGADTQYF.

The chain recombines TRBV27 with TRBJ2-1; D uncertain. The V gene lost 6 bases and the J gene lost 2 bases, with 11 bases spanning the gap. Germline V gene lookup returns CDR1 MNHEY and CDR2 SMNVEV (reference sequence). CDR3 length: 14 amino acids. The CDR3 sequence: CASSDGRPYNEQFF. The CDR3 DNA sequence: TGTGCCAGCAGCGACGGAAGGCCCTACAATGAGCAGTTCTTC.

The V call is TRBV29-1, the J call TRBJ2-1; D is perhaps TRBD1 or TRBD2 (7 bases each). The CDR3 is 14 amino acids. V lost 7 bases to trimming and J lost 7 bases, with 20 bases between them. Per the germline V gene, CDR1 is SQVTM and CDR2 is ANQGSEA. CDR3 region: CSGRDSGMGNEQFF. The CDR3 DNA sequence: TGCAGCGGTCGGGACAGCGGGATGGGAAATGAGCAGTTCTTC.

This sequence joins TRBV27 and TRBJ2-1; tentatively, D is TRBD1 (6 bases). The CDR3 is made up of 15 amino acids. The V and J ends lost 6 bases and 4 bases respectively, with 16 bases between them. Per germline, CDR1 MNHEY and CDR2 SMNVEV (reference sequence). The CDR3 loop is CASRQGSGPYNEQFF. CDR3 DNA: TGTGCCAGCAGACAGGGAAGCGGACCGTACAATGAGCAGTTCTTC.

The chain recombines TRBV2 with TRBJ1-4; tentative D call: TRBD1 (6 bases). The germline CDR1 and CDR2 sequences are SNHLY and FYNNEI. This CDR3 spans 17 amino acids. V was clipped by 4 bases and J by 4 bases, with 19 bases between them. CDR3 nucleotides: TGTGCCAGCAGTGGGCCCATTTTGACAGGCCGTAATGAAAAACTGTTTTTT. It translates to CASSGPILTGRNEKLFF.

The chain carries TRBV7-9 and TRBJ2-2; either TRBD1 or TRBD2 may fit D (5 bases each). This CDR3 has 16 residues. Between the trimmed V and J ends, which lost 8 bases and 5 bases, there was a span of 21 bases. In germline, CDR1 is SEHNR, CDR2 FQNEAQ (reference sequence). This chain's CDR3 is CASPRGPAFGTGELFF. The DNA for the CDR3 is TGTGCCAGCCCCCGGGGCCCAGCCTTTGGGACCGGGGAGCTGTTTTTT.

A few counts support this clone. The chain carries TRBV6-5 and TRBJ1-2; D gene ambiguous. The germline V gene encodes CDR1 MNHEY and CDR2 SVGAGI. The CDR3 spans 14 residues. The V and J ends lost 0 bases and 2 bases respectively, with 7 bases between them. CDR3 loop: CASSYSPANYGYTF. As DNA, the CDR3 is TGTGCCAGCAGTTACTCTCCAGCCAACTATGGCTACACCTTC.

In the case of this clone: The junction differs from germline at one of its ends, possibly a read error. The chain joins TRBV29-1 to TRBJ2-5; no reliable D call. CDR1 is SQVTM and CDR2 is ANQGSEA in the germline V gene. The CDR3 loop spans 13 amino acids. CDR3: CSVVGSSQESQYF. As DNA, the CDR3 is TGCAGCGTTGTTGGTTCTTCCCAAGAGTCCCAGTACTTC.

The rearrangement joins TRBV10-3 to TRBJ1-1; D perhaps matches TRBD1 (6 bases). This CDR3 is built from 13 residues. The germline CDR1 and CDR2 sequences are ENHRY and SYGVKD. Trimming took off 11 bases at V and 1 base at J, with 14 bases between the two ends. CDR3 residues: CAAGGPANTEAFF. The CDR3 bases are TGTGCCGCGGGGGGCCCCGCGAACACTGAAGCTTTCTTT.

V is TRBV10-3 and J is TRBJ1-2, with 11 bases that match TRBD1. The CDR3 runs to 14 residues. The V gene end was trimmed by 5 bases and the J gene end by 6 bases; junction bases not matched to a gene: 5. In germline, CDR1 is ENHRY, CDR2 SYGVKD. The CDR3 DNA reads as TGTGCCATCAGTTGGACAGGGGGCGAAGATGGCTACACCTTC. Translation gives CAISWTGGEDGYTF.

V is TRBV6-5 and J is TRBJ1-1; no definite D call. Trimming cost V 0 bases and J 0 bases, with 8 bases left between them. The CDR3 extends over 15 amino acids. CDR1 is MNHEY, CDR2 SVGAGI, per germline. CDR3 nucleotide sequence: TGTGCCAGCAGTTACTCGGCGGCGATGAACACTGAAGCTTTCTTT. It encodes CASSYSAAMNTEAFF.

In this sample, this clone turned up a few times. The chain's CDR3 is CASSFPGDEQFF. The CDR3 region has the DNA TGTGCCAGCAGTTTCCCGGGTGATGAGCAGTTCTTC. The rearrangement links TRBV27 to TRBJ2-1; D gene uncertain. Between the trimmed V and J ends, which lost 3 bases and 8 bases, there was a span of 8 bases. The CDR3 has 12 residues. The germline V gene has CDR1 MNHEY and CDR2 SMNVEV (reference sequence).

This clone was seen a handful of times. V is TRBV4-1 and J is TRBJ1-4, with D hard to call. Germline CDR1 reads MGHRA; CDR2 reads YSYEKL. Deletions cut 0 bases from V and 8 bases from J, with 10 bases between. The CDR3 extends over 14 amino acids. The CDR3 is CASSQDLWQEKLFF. In nucleotides, the CDR3 is TGCGCCAGCAGCCAAGATCTTTGGCAGGAAAAACTGTTTTTT.

The CDR3 DNA follows: TGTGCCAGCAGCTGGGACAGGGCGGATGGCTACACCTTC. Its protein product is CASSWDRADGYTF. This sequence joins TRBV6-5 and TRBJ1-2, with 9 bases matching TRBD1. There are 13 residues in the CDR3. The trim removed 6 bases at V and 6 bases at J, leaving 5 bases unmatched. Germline V CDR1 and CDR2: MNHEY, SVGAGI.

This clone was observed a single time. The CDR3 protein is CASSFDGNTEAFF. The CDR3 region has the DNA TGTGCCAGCAGCTTCGACGGGAACACTGAAGCTTTCTTT. J is TRBJ1-1 and V is TRBV7-3; D remains ambiguous. The CDR3 contains 13 residues. CDR1 is SGHTA, CDR2 FQGTGA, per germline. Trimming pared 3 bases from V and 1 base from J, leaving 6 bases between.

This sequence joins TRBV7-9 and TRBJ1-1; D is unclear. Deletions cut 2 bases from V and 3 bases from J, with 13 bases between. Germline lookup yields CDR1 SEHNR and CDR2 FQNEAQ (reference sequence). This CDR3 has 15 amino acids. The CDR3 here is CASSLIEGLDTEAFF. The CDR3 DNA sequence: TGTGCCAGCAGCTTAATTGAGGGCCTGGACACTGAAGCTTTCTTT.

The chain is built from TRBV30 and TRBJ1-1; maybe TRBD1 (5 bases). The CDR3 sequence is 13 residues long. The germline V gene has CDR1 GTSNPN and CDR2 SVGIG (reference sequence). The ends were cut back, 6 bases at V and 1 base at J, with 12 bases in the middle. CDR3 in DNA: TGTGCCTGCCCCGGGGGGACGAACACTGAAGCTTTCTTT. Its translation: CACPGGTNTEAFF.

The chain recombines TRBV2 with TRBJ2-5; 9 bases align to TRBD2. The J segment lost 4 bases and the V segment lost 7 bases, leaving 1 base of the junction unmatched. The CDR3 spans 12 residues. Germline CDR1 reads SNHLY; CDR2 reads FYNNEI. CDR3 coding DNA: TGTGCCAGCAAAGCGGGGGGAGAGACCCAGTACTTC. Encoded protein: CASKAGGETQYF.

CDR3 loop: CASSPRGGPGVEKLFF. The CDR3 DNA is TGTGCCAGCAGCCCTAGGGGGGGCCCAGGGGTTGAAAAACTGTTTTTT. The rearrangement links TRBV7-9 to TRBJ1-4; D may be TRBD1 (6 bases). There are 16 residues in the CDR3. V was pared by 5 bases and J by 7 bases, with 20 bases between. Germline V gene sequence: CDR1 SEHNR, CDR2 FQNEAQ (reference sequence).

V and J are TRBV29-1 and TRBJ2-3, with TRBD1 matching 7 bases. In germline, CDR1 is SQVTM, CDR2 ANQGSEA. The CDR3 spans 14 residues. V lost 5 bases to trimming and J lost 5 bases; unmatched junction nucleotides: 10. The DNA of the CDR3 is TGCAGCGTTTCCCAGGGGGAAGTCGGAGATACGCAGTATTTT. It is translated as CSVSQGEVGDTQYF.

J is TRBJ2-1 and V is TRBV2; 8 nucleotides align to TRBD1. This CDR3 is built from 15 residues. V lost 3 bases, J lost 5 bases, and 6 bases stayed unmatched. Germline CDR1 SNHLY, CDR2 FYNNEI. CDR3 protein: CASSDQWTGNNEQFF. The CDR3 DNA follows: TGTGCCAGCAGTGACCAGTGGACAGGGAACAATGAGCAGTTCTTC.

The V call is TRBV7-9, the J call TRBJ2-7; 7 bases match TRBD2. Germline V CDR1 and CDR2: SEHNR, FQNEAQ (reference sequence). The CDR3 covers 13 residues. J lost 3 bases, V lost 5 bases, and 4 bases had no gene match. DNA for the CDR3: TGTGCCAGCAGCCAAAGCGGGAACTACGAGCAGTACTTC. This codes for CASSQSGNYEQYF.

The genes are TRBV30 and TRBJ2-1, with D perhaps TRBD1 (5 bases). Germline lookup yields CDR1 GTSNPN and CDR2 SVGIG (reference sequence). Between the trimmed V and J ends, which lost 5 bases and 7 bases, there was a span of 18 bases. The CDR3 spans 14 residues. CDR3 region: CAWGSGEKGNEQFF. CDR3 coding DNA: TGTGCCTGGGGTTCCGGCGAGAAGGGGAATGAGCAGTTCTTC.

The J gene is TRBJ2-5, the V gene TRBV29-1; TRBD2 agrees at 11 bases. The CDR3 has 16 residues. The germline V gene has CDR1 SQVTM and CDR2 ANQGSEA. After removal of 1 base from V and 5 bases from J, the junction contained 9 bases not matched to a gene. CDR3 in DNA: TGCAGCGTTGAAGTGGTTACTAGCGGGAGTACGGAGACCCAGTACTTC. Protein: CSVEVVTSGSTETQYF.